One and the same sample provided the 14 T cell receptor beta chains below, sequenced in a study of T cell responses to AZD1222 COVID-19 vaccine. Profiled with immunoSEQ multiplex PCR; TCRdb holds only in-frame clones, not every one. This table has around 130,000 clones, roughly 87% appearing once. The sequencing here drew on peripheral blood, taken 28 days after the second AZD1222 dose. Every receptor here comes from an adult who received the AZD1222 COVID-19 vaccine.

This chain links TRBV5-1 with TRBJ1-6; D remains ambiguous. The V end was cut by 0 bases, the J end by 9 bases, with 4 bases between. The CDR3 totals 12 residues. Germline V lookup: CDR1 SGHRS, CDR2 YFSETQ. The chain's CDR3 is CASSLDSSPLHF. CDR3 nucleotides: TGCGCCAGCAGCTTGGATTCTTCACCCCTCCACTTT.

The chain has TRBV11-2 and TRBJ2-2; D not certain. Trimming stripped 8 bases from V and 6 bases from J, with 19 bases between. The V gene's germline CDR1 is SGHAT and CDR2 FQNNGV. The CDR3 has 15 amino acids. The CDR3 sequence: CASQIIDLDPGELFF. The CDR3 DNA sequence: TGTGCCAGCCAAATTATCGACCTGGATCCCGGGGAGCTGTTTTTT.

This chain joins TRBV2 and TRBJ1-2; D call uncertain. The CDR3 has 14 residues. Germline CDR1 reads SNHLY; CDR2 reads FYNNEI. V gave up 6 bases and J gave up 2 bases, with 13 bases separating them. CDR3 amino acids: CASSPDGRNYGYTF. For the CDR3, the DNA is TGTGCCAGCAGCCCAGACGGGAGAAACTATGGCTACACCTTC.

The rearrangement links TRBV5-1 to TRBJ2-2; 7 bases are a match to TRBD1. The CDR3 is made up of 14 amino acids. Germline lookup yields CDR1 SGHRS and CDR2 YFSETQ. J gave up 4 bases and V 5 bases, and 5 bases lay outside the gene matches. The CDR3 DNA is TGCGCCAGCAGTTCGGGACAGATCACCGGGGAGCTGTTTTTT. As protein: CASSSGQITGELFF.

CDR3 nucleotide sequence: TGCAGCGTTGAAAGGGACAGGGGCACTGAAGCTTTCTTT. This encodes CSVERDRGTEAFF. This chain links TRBV29-1 with TRBJ1-1, with TRBD1 matching over 10 bases. The V and J ends lost 2 bases and 4 bases, in that order; junction bases with no gene match: 1. The germline V gene has CDR1 SQVTM and CDR2 ANQGSEA. This CDR3 contains 13 residues. Full variable domain (outside the CDR3, taken from reference TRBV29-1 and TRBJ1-1): SAVISQKPSRDICQRGTSLTIQCQVDSQVTMMFWYRQQPGQSLTLIATANQGSEATYESGFVIDKFPISRPNLTFSTLTVSNMSPEDSSIYLCSVERDRGTEAFFGQGTRLTVV.

The V gene is TRBV6-5, the J gene TRBJ1-6; weak D call: TRBD1 (5 bases). Germline assignment: CDR1 MNHEY and CDR2 SVGAGI. Trimming stripped 2 bases from V and 2 bases from J, with 10 bases between. The CDR3 loop spans 16 amino acids. In DNA form, the CDR3 reads TGTGCCAGCAGTTACGGGGCCCCCCCCTATAATTCACCCCTCCACTTT. As protein: CASSYGAPPYNSPLHF.

The chain uses TRBV7-2 and TRBJ1-1, with a possible D match to TRBD1 (6 bases). The ends were cut back, 3 bases at V and 4 bases at J, with 9 bases in the middle. Germline CDR1 and CDR2: SGHTA and FQGNSA. This CDR3 is built from 13 residues. As DNA, the CDR3 is TGTGCCAGCAGCTTCGACAGGACCACTGAAGCTTTCTTT. Protein product: CASSFDRTTEAFF.

The genes are TRBV7-8 and TRBJ1-1, with a weak D call TRBD1 (6 bases). Trimming stripped 0 bases from V and 0 bases from J, with 11 bases between. Germline V CDR1 and CDR2: SGHVS, FQNEAQ. This CDR3 has 16 residues. For the CDR3, the DNA is TGTGCCAGCAGCTTAGCGAATACAGGGATGAACACTGAAGCTTTCTTT. Translation gives CASSLANTGMNTEAFF.

The chain carries TRBV5-5 and TRBJ2-5; D is possibly TRBD1 (7 bases). The length of the CDR3 is 16 residues. Germline lookup yields CDR1 SGHKS and CDR2 YYEKEE (reference sequence). The V end was cut by 3 bases, the J end by 0 bases, with 15 bases between. The CDR3 region has the DNA TGTGCCAGCAGCTGGTCGGGGGACAGTTACCAAGAGACCCAGTACTTC. Protein sequence: CASSWSGDSYQETQYF.

This clone appeared once. The chain carries TRBV4-1 and TRBJ2-3; perhaps TRBD1 as D (6 bases). CDR1 is MGHRA, CDR2 YSYEKL, per germline. The CDR3 is 15 amino acids. The V end was cut by 4 bases, the J end by 3 bases, with 14 bases between. In DNA form, the CDR3 reads TGCGCCAGCAGCCTCTACAGGGATCCTACAGATACGCAGTATTTT. Protein: CASSLYRDPTDTQYF.

The chain employs TRBV5-1 and TRBJ1-6; weak D call: TRBD1 (5 bases). CDR1 is SGHRS, CDR2 YFSETQ, per germline. The CDR3 covers 14 residues. The germline V and J ends were trimmed by 4 bases and 6 bases, with 11 bases remaining between them. The CDR3 is CASSLGDGNSPLHF. The CDR3, as DNA: TGCGCCAGCAGCCTAGGGGACGGTAATTCACCCCTCCACTTT.

In DNA form, the CDR3 reads TGCAGTAAGAGACAGCAAGAGACCCAGTACTTC. This translates into CSKRQQETQYF. J is TRBJ2-5 and V is TRBV20-1; the D gene is possibly TRBD1 (5 bases). This CDR3 comprises 11 residues. Trimming left V 8 bases short and J 2 bases short, with 9 bases between. Germline CDR1 is DFQATT and CDR2 is SNEGSKA (reference sequence).

The chain couples TRBV5-5 to TRBJ1-6, with a weak D call TRBD1 (6 bases). The CDR3 is made up of 14 amino acids. Per germline, CDR1 SGHKS and CDR2 YYEKEE (reference sequence). Trimming cost V 3 bases and J 8 bases, with 12 bases left between them. CDR3 DNA: TGTGCCAGCAGCTCACGAAGGGGGGATTCACCCCTCCACTTT. It is translated as CASSSRRGDSPLHF.

The V gene is TRBV3-1 (or the pseudogene TRBV3-2), the J gene TRBJ1-6; 7 nucleotides align to TRBD1. This CDR3 is 19 amino acids long. The trim removed 0 bases at V and 10 bases at J, leaving 18 bases unmatched. Germline CDR1 is LGHDT and CDR2 is YNNKEL (reference sequence). Written as DNA, the CDR3 is TGTGCCAGCAGCCAAGATCGAAGGGGGCAGGGAGGTCTCGGGTCACCCCTCCACTTT. The encoded protein is CASSQDRRGQGGLGSPLHF.